The T cell receptor beta chain under discussion was sequenced for a study of Ad26.COV2.S vaccination and SARS-CoV-2 variants. Overall study context: Intramuscular Ad26.COV2.S at 5x10^10 or 1x10^11 viral particles.

General study points: It was vaccine recipients, not placebo recipients, who had the higher spike-specific TCR breadth.

The table came from immunoSEQ multiplex PCR; TCRdb's copy has only in-frame clones and leaves some out. This table holds about 680,000 clones, 70% to 90% found once. The CDR3 is 14 amino acids. Trimming stripped 4 bases from V and 10 bases from J, with 17 bases between. CDR1 GTSNPN and CDR2 SVGIG come from the germline V gene (reference sequence). Treatment noted: 15 to 20 received Ad26.COV2.S at low or high dose, single or two shots; roughly 5 received placebo; per-sample allocation not given. Each sample was drawn 63 days after the first injection (of vaccine or placebo). A Boston donor was an adult aged 18-55 years. A note on this clone: Its antigen is as yet unknown.

The origin of this receptor is a person between 18 and 60 years old who received the Ad26.COV2.S COVID-19 vaccine or a placebo. Material: peripheral blood, obtained in a trial of Ad26.COV2.S vaccine versus placebo. The V call is TRBV30, the J call TRBJ1-6; TRBD1 is a possible D gene (6 bases). The CDR3 DNA reads as TGTGCCTGGAACCGGGCAGGGGTCATCTCACCCCTCCACTTT. Translated: CAWNRAGVISPLHF.